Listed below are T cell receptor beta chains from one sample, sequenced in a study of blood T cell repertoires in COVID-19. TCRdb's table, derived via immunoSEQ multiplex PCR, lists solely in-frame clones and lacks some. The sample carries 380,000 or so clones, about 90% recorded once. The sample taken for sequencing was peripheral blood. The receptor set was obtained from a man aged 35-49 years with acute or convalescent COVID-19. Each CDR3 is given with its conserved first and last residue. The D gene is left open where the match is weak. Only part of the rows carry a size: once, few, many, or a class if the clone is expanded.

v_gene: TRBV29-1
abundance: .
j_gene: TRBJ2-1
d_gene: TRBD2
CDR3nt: TGCAGCGTTGAACTAGCGGTCTCCTACAATGAGCAGTTCTTC
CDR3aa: CSVELAVSYNEQFF

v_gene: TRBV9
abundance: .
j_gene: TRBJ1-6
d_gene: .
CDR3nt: TGTGCCAGCAGCCCTAGAGGCGGCTCACCCCTCCACTTT
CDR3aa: CASSPRGGSPLHF

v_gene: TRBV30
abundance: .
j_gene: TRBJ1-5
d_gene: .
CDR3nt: .
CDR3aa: CAWSLERDQPQHF

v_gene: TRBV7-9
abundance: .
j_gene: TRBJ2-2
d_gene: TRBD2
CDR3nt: TGTGCCAGCAGACTGAGCGGGGCGAACACCGGGGAGCTGTTTTTT
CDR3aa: CASRLSGANTGELFF

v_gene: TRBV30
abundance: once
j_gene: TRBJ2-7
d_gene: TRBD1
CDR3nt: TGTGCCTGGAGTACCAGGGGGCAAGGTTACGAGCAGTACTTC
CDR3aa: CAWSTRGQGYEQYF

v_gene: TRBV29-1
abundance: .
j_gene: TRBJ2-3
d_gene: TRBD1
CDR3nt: TGCAGCGTCGGACAGGGTAGTGTTCTGGATACGCAGTATTTT
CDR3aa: CSVGQGSVLDTQYF

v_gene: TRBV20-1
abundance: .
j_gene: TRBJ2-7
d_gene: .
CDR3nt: TGCAGTGCTAGTGGTTATGGAACTCCGGGCTACGAGCAGTACTTC
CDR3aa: CSASGYGTPGYEQYF

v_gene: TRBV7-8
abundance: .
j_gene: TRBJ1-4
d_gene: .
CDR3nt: TGTGCCAGCAGCTTAGCGGGGGCGGATGAAAAACTGTTTTTT
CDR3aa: CASSLAGADEKLFF

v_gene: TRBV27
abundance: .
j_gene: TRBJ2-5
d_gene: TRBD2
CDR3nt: TGTGCCAGCAGTCCGGGACTAGCAGCGCAAGAGACCCAGTACTTC
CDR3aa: CASSPGLAAQETQYF

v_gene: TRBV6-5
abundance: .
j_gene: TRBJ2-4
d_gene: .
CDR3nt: TGTGCCAGCGCGCTAGCTCACCGAAACATTCAGTACTTC
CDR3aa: CASALAHRNIQYF

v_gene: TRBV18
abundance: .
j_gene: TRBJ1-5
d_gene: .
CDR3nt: TGTGCCAGCTCACCGGGAGGGATTAGCAATCAGCCCCAGCATTTT
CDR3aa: CASSPGGISNQPQHF

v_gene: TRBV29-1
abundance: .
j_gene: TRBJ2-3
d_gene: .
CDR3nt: TGCAGCGCCTCAGGGAACCAGGCCCCGGATACGCAGTATTTT
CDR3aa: CSASGNQAPDTQYF

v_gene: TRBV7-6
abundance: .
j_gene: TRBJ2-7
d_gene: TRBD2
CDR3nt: TGTGCCAGCAGCCCTGACCTGGTTAGCGGGAGACACGAGCAGTACTTC
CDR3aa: CASSPDLVSGRHEQYF

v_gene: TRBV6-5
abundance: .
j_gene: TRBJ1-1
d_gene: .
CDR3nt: TGTGCCAGCAGTTCTATGAGCAGGGGGAACACTGAAGCTTTCTTT
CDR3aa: CASSSMSRGNTEAFF

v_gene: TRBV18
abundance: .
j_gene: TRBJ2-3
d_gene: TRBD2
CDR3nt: TGTGCCAGCTCACCACAAACTAGCGGGGGGGCCCGGGATACGCAGTATTTT
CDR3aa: CASSPQTSGGARDTQYF

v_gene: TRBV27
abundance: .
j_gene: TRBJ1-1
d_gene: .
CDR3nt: TGTGCCAGCAGATCCGGGTTGAGCACTGAAGCTTTCTTT
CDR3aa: CASRSGLSTEAFF

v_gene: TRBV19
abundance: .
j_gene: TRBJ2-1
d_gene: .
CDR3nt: TGTGCCAGTAGTACCCTAATGCTAGTGGCCAATGAGCAGTTCTTC
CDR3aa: CASSTLMLVANEQFF

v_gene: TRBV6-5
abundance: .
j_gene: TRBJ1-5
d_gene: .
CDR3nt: TGTGCCACTTCTGCCGGGGGTAGCAATCAGCCCCAGCATTTT
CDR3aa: CATSAGGSNQPQHF

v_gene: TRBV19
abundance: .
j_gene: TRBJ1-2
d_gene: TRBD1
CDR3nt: TGTGCCAGTACCCCTCGGGACAGTAACTATGGCTACACCTTC
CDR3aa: CASTPRDSNYGYTF

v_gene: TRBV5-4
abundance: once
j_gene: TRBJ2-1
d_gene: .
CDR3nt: TGTGCCAGCAGCTTGGCTGGCGTCCAGGGAAGTGAGCAGTTCTTC
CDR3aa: CASSLAGVQGSEQFF

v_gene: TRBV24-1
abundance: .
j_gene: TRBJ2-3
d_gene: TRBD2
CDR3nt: TGTGCCACCAGTGATTCGACTAGCGGGGGGGTAGATACGCAGTATTTT
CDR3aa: CATSDSTSGGVDTQYF

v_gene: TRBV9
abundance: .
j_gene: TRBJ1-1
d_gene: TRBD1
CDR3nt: TGTGCCAGCAGCGTAGCCGGGACAGGGTTGAACACTGAAGCTTTCTTT
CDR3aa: CASSVAGTGLNTEAFF

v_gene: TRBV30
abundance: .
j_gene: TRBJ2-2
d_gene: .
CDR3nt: TGTGCCTGGAGTCCCACAGGGTTGGCCGGGGAGCTGTTTTTT
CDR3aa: CAWSPTGLAGELFF

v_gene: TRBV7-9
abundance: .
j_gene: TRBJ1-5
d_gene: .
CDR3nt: TGTGCCAGCAGCTCCAGGGGTCAGCCCCAGCATTTT
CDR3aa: CASSSRGQPQHF

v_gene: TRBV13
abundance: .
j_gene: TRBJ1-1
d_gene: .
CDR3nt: TGTGCCAGCAGCTTACGGGATTATACTGAAGCTTTCTTT
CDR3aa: CASSLRDYTEAFF

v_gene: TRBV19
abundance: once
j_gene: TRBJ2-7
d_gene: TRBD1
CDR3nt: TGTGCCAGTAGTATTGGTGACAGGGGGGCCTACGAGCAGTACTTC
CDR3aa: CASSIGDRGAYEQYF

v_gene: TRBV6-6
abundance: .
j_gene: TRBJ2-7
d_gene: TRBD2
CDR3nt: TGTGCCAGCAGTTTTAGCGGGGGGGCCTCCTACGAGCAGTACTTC
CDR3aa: CASSFSGGASYEQYF